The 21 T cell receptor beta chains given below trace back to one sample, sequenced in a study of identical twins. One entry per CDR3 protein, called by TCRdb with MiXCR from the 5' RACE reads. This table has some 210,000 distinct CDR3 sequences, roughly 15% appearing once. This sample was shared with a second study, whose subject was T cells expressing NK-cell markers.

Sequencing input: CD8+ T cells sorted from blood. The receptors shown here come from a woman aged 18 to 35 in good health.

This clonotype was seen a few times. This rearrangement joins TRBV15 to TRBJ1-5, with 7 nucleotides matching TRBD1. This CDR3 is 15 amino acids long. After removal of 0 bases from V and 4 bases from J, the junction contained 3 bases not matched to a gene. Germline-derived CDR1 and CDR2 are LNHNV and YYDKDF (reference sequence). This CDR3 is CATSRDRGLNQPQHF. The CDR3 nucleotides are TGTGCCACCAGCAGAGACAGGGGGTTGAATCAGCCCCAGCATTTT. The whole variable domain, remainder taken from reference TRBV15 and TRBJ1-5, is DAMVIQNPRYQVTQFGKPVTLSCSQTLNHNVMYWYQQKSSQAPKLLFHYYDKDFNNEADTPDNFQSRRPNTSFCFLDIRSPGLGDTAMYLCATSRDRGLNQPQHFGDGTRLSIL.

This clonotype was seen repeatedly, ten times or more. Here the CDR3 reads CASSLRLAESTKNIQYF. CDR3 coding DNA: TGCGCCAGCAGCTTGAGACTAGCGGAGTCAACCAAAAACATTCAGTACTTC. The chain is built from TRBV5-1 and TRBJ2-4; TRBD2 agrees at 9 bases. The V and J ends lost 1 base and 2 bases, in that order; junction bases with no gene match: 7. From germline, CDR1 is SGHRS and CDR2 YFSETQ. The CDR3 is made up of 17 amino acids.

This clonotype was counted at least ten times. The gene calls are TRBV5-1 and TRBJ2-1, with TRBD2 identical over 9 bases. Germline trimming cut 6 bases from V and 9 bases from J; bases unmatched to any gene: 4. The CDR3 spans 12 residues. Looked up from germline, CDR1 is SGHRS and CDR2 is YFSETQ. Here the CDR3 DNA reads TGCGCCAGCATCAAAGCGGGAGGTGAGCAGTTCTTC. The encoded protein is CASIKAGGEQFF.

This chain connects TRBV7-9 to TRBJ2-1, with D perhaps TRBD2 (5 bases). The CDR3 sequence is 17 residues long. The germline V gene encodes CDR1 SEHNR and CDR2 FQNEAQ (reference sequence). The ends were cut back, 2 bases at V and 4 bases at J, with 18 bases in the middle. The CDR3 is CASSLLAKRGLYNEQFF. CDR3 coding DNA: TGTGCCAGCAGCTTACTTGCGAAACGGGGTCTTTACAATGAGCAGTTCTTC.

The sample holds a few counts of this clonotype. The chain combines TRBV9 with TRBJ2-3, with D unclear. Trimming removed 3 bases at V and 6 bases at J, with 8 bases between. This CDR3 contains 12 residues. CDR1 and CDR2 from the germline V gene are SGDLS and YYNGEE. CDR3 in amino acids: CASSAKLDTQYF. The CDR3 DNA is TGTGCCAGCAGCGCAAAACTGGATACGCAGTATTTT.

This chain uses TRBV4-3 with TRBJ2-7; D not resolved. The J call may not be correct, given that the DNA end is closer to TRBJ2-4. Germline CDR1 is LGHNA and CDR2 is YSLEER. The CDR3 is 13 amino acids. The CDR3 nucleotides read TGCGCCAGCAGCCAAGATAGGTCCTTCATTCAGTACTTC. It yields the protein CASSQDRSFIQYF.

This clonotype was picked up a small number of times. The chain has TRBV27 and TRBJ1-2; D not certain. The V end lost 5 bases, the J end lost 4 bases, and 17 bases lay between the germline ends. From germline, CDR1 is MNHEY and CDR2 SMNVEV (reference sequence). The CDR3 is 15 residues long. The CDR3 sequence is CASSPSGRGGYGYTF. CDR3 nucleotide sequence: TGTGCCAGCAGTCCCTCCGGCCGTGGAGGCTATGGCTACACCTTC.

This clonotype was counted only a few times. The CDR3 bases are TGTGCCAGCAGTTTAACCGGTCCCGCAAGCCAGCAGTACTTC. Residues: CASSLTGPASQQYF. V gene TRBV12-3 or TRBV12-4 combines with J gene TRBJ2-7, with D unresolved. V shed 2 bases and J shed 8 bases, with 16 bases lying between them. The CDR3 has 14 residues.

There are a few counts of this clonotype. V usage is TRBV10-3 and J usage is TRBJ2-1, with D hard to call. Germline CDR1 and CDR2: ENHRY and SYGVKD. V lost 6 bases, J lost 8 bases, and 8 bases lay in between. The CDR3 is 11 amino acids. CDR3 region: CAIRDLDEQFF. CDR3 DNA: TGTGCCATCAGGGACCTGGATGAGCAGTTCTTC.

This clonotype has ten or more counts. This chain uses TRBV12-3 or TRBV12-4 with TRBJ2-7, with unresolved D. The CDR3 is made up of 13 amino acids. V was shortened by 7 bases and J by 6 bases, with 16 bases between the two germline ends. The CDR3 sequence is CASTPGPAGEQYF. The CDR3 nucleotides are TGTGCCAGCACCCCCGGGCCGGCAGGCGAGCAGTACTTC.

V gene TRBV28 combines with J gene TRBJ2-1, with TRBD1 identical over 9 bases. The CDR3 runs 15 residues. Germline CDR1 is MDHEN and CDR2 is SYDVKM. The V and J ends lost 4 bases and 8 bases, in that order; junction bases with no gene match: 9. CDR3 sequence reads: CASSSSRQGGDEQFF. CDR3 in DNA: TGTGCCAGCAGTTCCTCCCGACAGGGGGGCGATGAGCAGTTCTTC.

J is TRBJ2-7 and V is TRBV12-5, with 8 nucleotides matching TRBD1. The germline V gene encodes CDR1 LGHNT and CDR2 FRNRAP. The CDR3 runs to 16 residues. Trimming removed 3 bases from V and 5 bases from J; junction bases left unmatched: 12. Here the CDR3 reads CASGFFRDRGSHEQYF. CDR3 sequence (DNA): TGTGCTAGTGGTTTTTTCCGAGACAGGGGATCCCACGAGCAGTACTTC.

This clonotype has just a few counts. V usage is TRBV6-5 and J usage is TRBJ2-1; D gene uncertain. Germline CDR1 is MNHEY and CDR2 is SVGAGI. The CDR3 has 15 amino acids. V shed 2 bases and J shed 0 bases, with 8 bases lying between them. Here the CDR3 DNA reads TGTGCCAGCAGTTACGGCCCTATCTCCTACAATGAGCAGTTCTTC. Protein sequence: CASSYGPISYNEQFF.

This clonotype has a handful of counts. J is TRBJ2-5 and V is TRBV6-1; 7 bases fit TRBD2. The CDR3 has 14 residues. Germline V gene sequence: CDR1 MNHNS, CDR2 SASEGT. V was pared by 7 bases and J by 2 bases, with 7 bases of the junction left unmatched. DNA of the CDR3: TGTGCCAGCACCCAAGGGCGGGGGCAAGAGACCCAGTACTTC. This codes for CASTQGRGQETQYF.

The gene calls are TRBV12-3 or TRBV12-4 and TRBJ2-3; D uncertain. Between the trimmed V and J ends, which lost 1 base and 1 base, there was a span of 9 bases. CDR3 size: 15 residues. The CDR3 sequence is CASSLGTVGTDTQYF. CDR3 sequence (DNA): TGTGCCAGCAGTTTAGGGACGGTAGGCACAGATACGCAGTATTTT.

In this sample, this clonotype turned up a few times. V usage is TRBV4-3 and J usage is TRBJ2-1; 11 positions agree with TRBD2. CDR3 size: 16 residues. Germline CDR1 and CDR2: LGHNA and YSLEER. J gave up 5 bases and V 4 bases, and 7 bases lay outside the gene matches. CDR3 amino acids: CASSPGGLADNNEQFF. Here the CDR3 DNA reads TGCGCCAGCAGCCCCGGGGGACTAGCGGACAACAATGAGCAGTTCTTC.

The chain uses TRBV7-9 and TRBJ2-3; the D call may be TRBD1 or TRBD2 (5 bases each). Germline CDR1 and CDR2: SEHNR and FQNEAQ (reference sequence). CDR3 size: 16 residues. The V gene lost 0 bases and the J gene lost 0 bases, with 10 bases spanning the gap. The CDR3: CASSLAWGTSTDTQYF. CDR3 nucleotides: TGTGCCAGCAGCTTAGCATGGGGGACGAGCACAGATACGCAGTATTTT.

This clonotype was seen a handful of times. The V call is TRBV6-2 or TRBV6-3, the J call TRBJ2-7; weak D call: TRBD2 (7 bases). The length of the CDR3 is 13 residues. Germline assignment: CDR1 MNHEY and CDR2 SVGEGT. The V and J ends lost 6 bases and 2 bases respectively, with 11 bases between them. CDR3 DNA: TGTGCCAGCAGAACAGGGAGGGCCTACGAGCAGTACTTC. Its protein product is CASRTGRAYEQYF.

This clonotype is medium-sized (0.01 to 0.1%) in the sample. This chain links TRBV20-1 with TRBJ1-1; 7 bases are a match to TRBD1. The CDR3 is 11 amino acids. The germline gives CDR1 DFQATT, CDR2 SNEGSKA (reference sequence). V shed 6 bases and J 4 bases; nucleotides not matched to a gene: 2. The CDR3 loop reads CSANRGTEAFF. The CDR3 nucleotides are TGCAGTGCGAACAGGGGCACTGAAGCTTTCTTT.

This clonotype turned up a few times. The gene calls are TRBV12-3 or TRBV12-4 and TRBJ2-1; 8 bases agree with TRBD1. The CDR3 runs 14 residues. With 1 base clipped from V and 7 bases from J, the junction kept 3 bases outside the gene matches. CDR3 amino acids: CASSLGTGRNEQFF. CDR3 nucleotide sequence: TGTGCCAGCAGTTTAGGGACAGGGCGAAATGAGCAGTTCTTC.

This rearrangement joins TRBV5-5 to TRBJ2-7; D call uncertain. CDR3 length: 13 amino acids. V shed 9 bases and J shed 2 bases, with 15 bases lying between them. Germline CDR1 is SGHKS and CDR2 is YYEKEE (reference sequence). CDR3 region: CAMSAEPPYEQYF. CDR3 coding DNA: TGTGCCATGAGCGCTGAACCCCCCTACGAGCAGTACTTC.